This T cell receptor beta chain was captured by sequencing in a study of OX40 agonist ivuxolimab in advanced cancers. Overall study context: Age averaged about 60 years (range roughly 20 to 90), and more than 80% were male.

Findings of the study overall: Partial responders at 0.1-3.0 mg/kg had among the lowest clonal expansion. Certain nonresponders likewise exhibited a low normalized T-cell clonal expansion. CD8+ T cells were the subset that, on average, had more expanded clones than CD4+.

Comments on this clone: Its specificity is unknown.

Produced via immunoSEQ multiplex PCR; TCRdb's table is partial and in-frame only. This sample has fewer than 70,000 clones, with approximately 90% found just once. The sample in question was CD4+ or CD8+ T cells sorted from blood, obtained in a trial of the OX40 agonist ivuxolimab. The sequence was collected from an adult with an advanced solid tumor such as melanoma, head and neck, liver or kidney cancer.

This CDR3 is CASSPRLTSYEQYF. CDR3 bases: TGTGCCAGCAGCCCACGACTCACGTCCTACGAGCAGTACTTC. V is TRBV7-9 and J is TRBJ2-7; D not certain. Trimming removed 5 bases from V and 1 base from J, with 12 bases in between. The V gene's germline CDR1 is SEHNR and CDR2 FQNEAQ (reference sequence). The CDR3 is made up of 14 amino acids.